Sequencing of this T cell receptor (beta chain) was carried out in a study of response to subunit inactivated influenza vaccine. The ends lost 6 bases at V and 3 bases at J; junction bases unmatched: 3. CDR1 SQVTM and CDR2 ANQGSEA come from the germline V gene. The CDR3 spans 12 residues. TCRdb independently ran MiXCR on the RT-PCR reads; one entry per CDR3 protein. Of about 310,000 distinct CDR3 sequences detected, roughly a fifth appear once; the ten largest clones hold roughly 10%. This clonotype was detected many times. Its cognate antigen is unknown. Study-wide results and caveats: Each seasonal flu vaccination may recruit only limited new T cells, authors suggested.

Sequencing was performed on PBMCs from blood, taken 21 months after vaccination. The chain joins TRBV29-1 to TRBJ1-2; 8 positions agree with TRBD1. This TCR was sampled from a man in his fifties or sixties who received an inactivated influenza vaccine. For the CDR3, the DNA is TGCAGCGTGGAGGACAGGGACTATGGCTACACCTTC. Encoded protein: CSVEDRDYGYTF.